A single sample gave rise to the 28 T cell receptor beta chains below, sequenced in a study of shared clonotypes between healthy human individuals (dated by TCRdb to about 2020). Libraries were built with the immunoSEQ multiplex PCR assay. TCRdb re-hosts the immuneACCESS table, in-frame sequences only. Its copies lack some clones; in the studies checked, an unresolved V gene accounts for under half of them, and the cause for the rest is not known. This sample holds around 1.6 million clones; about 98% were observed only once. Approximately 0.44% of the sample rests with the top ten. Material: naive CD4+ T cells sorted from blood. Sample cell subset or site, as interpreted from the label and publication: CD45RA+ positively selected. All receptors come from a man aged 25-40 years in good health.

The genes are TRBV29-1 and TRBJ2-3; perhaps TRBD2 as D (6 bases). Trimming removed 7 bases at V and 0 bases at J, with 14 bases between. Germline CDR1 is SQVTM and CDR2 is ANQGSEA. This CDR3 spans 14 amino acids. This CDR3 is CSGEVGTSTDTQYF. As DNA, the CDR3 is TGCAGCGGAGAGGTGGGGACTAGCACAGATACGCAGTATTTT.

The J gene is TRBJ2-3, the V gene TRBV5-6, with a tentative D call TRBD2 (6 bases). V was pared by 4 bases and J by 2 bases, with 14 bases between. Germline V gene data show CDR1 as SGHDT and CDR2 as YYEEEE. The CDR3 covers 15 residues. The CDR3 bases are TGTGCCAGCAGCCCGGGCCGGGAGTTCACAGATACGCAGTATTTT. It specifies CASSPGREFTDTQYF.

The chain has TRBV6-1 and TRBJ2-3; 8 bases map to TRBD1. Per the germline V gene, CDR1 is MNHNS and CDR2 is SASEGT. This CDR3 has 15 residues. Losses at the gene ends were 2 bases for V and 3 bases for J; bases not matched to a gene: 4. CDR3 protein: CASSESDRGTDTQYF. In DNA, the CDR3 is TGTGCCAGCAGTGAAAGCGACAGGGGAACAGATACGCAGTATTTT.

This clone was picked up one time. This chain uses TRBV27 with TRBJ1-3; a weak D match, TRBD1 (6 bases). Germline lookup yields CDR1 MNHEY and CDR2 SMNVEV (reference sequence). V lost 4 bases to trimming and J lost 0 bases, with 10 bases between them. The CDR3 is made up of 15 amino acids. Written as DNA, the CDR3 is TGTGCCAGCAGTTCCCGGACAGTCTCTGGAAACACCATATATTTT. Translation: CASSSRTVSGNTIYF.

CDR3 sequence reads: CASSGTGAGTQYF. The CDR3 nucleotides read TGTGCCAGCAGTGGGACGGGAGCGGGGACCCAGTACTTC. The rearrangement uses TRBV6-1 and TRBJ2-5; possibly TRBD2 for D (6 bases). This CDR3 spans 13 amino acids. V lost 4 bases to trimming and J lost 7 bases, with 13 bases between them. Germline loops: CDR1 MNHNS, CDR2 SASEGT.

This clone has just one count. This chain uses TRBV9 with TRBJ2-7; 11 positions match TRBD1. V gave up 4 bases and J gave up 4 bases; unmatched junction bases: 10. Germline loops: CDR1 SGDLS, CDR2 YYNGEE. There are 16 residues in the CDR3. In DNA, the CDR3 is TGTGCCAGCAGCAAAGGGATGGGACAGGGGGAATACGAGCAGTACTTC. Encoded protein: CASSKGMGQGEYEQYF.

This sequence joins TRBV18 and TRBJ2-2; the D gene could be TRBD1 or TRBD2 (5 bases each). Germline V gene data show CDR1 as KGHSH and CDR2 as LQKENI. V gave up 4 bases and J gave up 6 bases, with 12 bases separating them. CDR3 length: 14 residues. Written as DNA, the CDR3 is TGTGCCAGCTCACGCGAAATGGGGGCCGGGGAGCTGTTTTTT. This gives the protein CASSREMGAGELFF.

This clone showed up just once. The chain's CDR3 is CASSLESGAHEQYF. As DNA, the CDR3 is TGTGCCAGCAGCTTAGAATCCGGGGCTCACGAGCAGTACTTC. The chain couples TRBV7-9 to TRBJ2-7; the D gene could be TRBD1 or TRBD2 (5 bases each). The CDR3 has 14 amino acids. Germline V CDR1 and CDR2: SEHNR, FQNEAQ (reference sequence). V was shortened by 1 base and J by 5 bases, with 12 bases between the two germline ends.

J is TRBJ2-3 and V is TRBV5-1, with D perhaps matching TRBD1 or TRBD2 (5 bases each). The CDR3 runs 13 residues. The germline V and J ends were trimmed by 4 bases and 9 bases, with 15 bases remaining between them. Germline V gives CDR1 SGHRS, CDR2 YFSETQ. In DNA form, the CDR3 reads TGCGCCAGCAGCCCCCAACCGGGACCCACGCAGTATTTT. It is translated as CASSPQPGPTQYF.

The V call is TRBV29-1, the J call TRBJ1-2; unclear D gene. V lost 5 bases to trimming and J lost 2 bases, with 9 bases between them. CDR1 is SQVTM, CDR2 ANQGSEA, per germline. This CDR3 is 12 amino acids long. CDR3 sequence reads: CSVLQDNYGYTF. The CDR3 DNA sequence: TGCAGCGTTCTTCAGGACAACTATGGCTACACCTTC.

The rearrangement uses TRBV28 and TRBJ1-2, with TRBD1 matching 8 bases. The germline V gene has CDR1 MDHEN and CDR2 SYDVKM. Trimming took 7 bases from V and 4 from J; bases not matched to a gene: 8. This CDR3 is 14 amino acids long. CDR3 sequence (DNA): TGTGCCAGCACCACAGGGGGACAACTCTATGGCTACACCTTC. Protein: CASTTGGQLYGYTF.

The rearrangement uses TRBV28 and TRBJ1-2, with 9 bases lining up with TRBD1. Germline-derived CDR1 and CDR2 are MDHEN and SYDVKM. With 6 bases clipped from V and 5 bases from J, the junction kept 7 bases outside the gene matches. CDR3 length: 14 residues. The CDR3, as DNA: TGTGCCAGCAGAAGACAGGGGGAAAGGTATGGCTACACCTTC. The encoded protein is CASRRQGERYGYTF.

This clone occurred once. The CDR3 region is CSVEGSAGANTGELFF. The CDR3 region has the DNA TGCAGCGTTGAAGGCTCAGCGGGAGCGAACACCGGGGAGCTGTTTTTT. The rearrangement joins TRBV29-1 to TRBJ2-2, with 8 nucleotides matching TRBD2. Germline loops: CDR1 SQVTM, CDR2 ANQGSEA. The CDR3 consists of 16 residues. V lost 1 base to trimming and J lost 0 bases; unmatched junction nucleotides: 4.

This chain connects TRBV5-1 to TRBJ2-1, with D possibly being TRBD2 (5 bases). The CDR3 runs 16 residues. CDR1 is SGHRS, CDR2 YFSETQ, per germline. V lost 0 bases and J 2 bases, leaving 12 bases between the germline ends. The CDR3 DNA reads TGCGCCAGCAGCTTGGCTAGCCAGAGTACCTACAATGAGCAGTTCTTC. It is translated as CASSLASQSTYNEQFF.

The chain is built from TRBV30 and TRBJ2-2; 9 nucleotides align to TRBD1. V lost 2 bases, J lost 4 bases, and 2 bases stayed unmatched. CDR3 size: 14 residues. Germline assignment: CDR1 GTSNPN and CDR2 SVGIG (reference sequence). CDR3 nucleotides: TGTGCCTGGAGTTTGACAGGGGGCACCGGGGAGCTGTTTTTT. Translated, it gives CAWSLTGGTGELFF. The entire variable domain, with the rest obtained from reference TRBV30 and TRBJ2-2, is as follows: SQTIHQWPATLVQPVGSPLSLECTVEGTSNPNLYWYRQAAGRGLQLLFYSVGIGQISSEVPQNLSASRPQDRQFILSSKKLLLSDSGFYLCAWSLTGGTGELFFGEGSRLTVL.

V gene TRBV6-1 combines with J gene TRBJ1-2; 7 bases are shared with TRBD1. CDR3 size: 12 residues. Germline values: CDR1 MNHNS, CDR2 SASEGT. Trimming cost V 11 bases and J 6 bases; bases outside gene matches: 9. The CDR3 protein is CASRSRGDGYTF. CDR3 sequence (DNA): TGTGCCTCGAGAAGCAGGGGGGATGGCTACACCTTC.

This rearrangement joins TRBV5-6 to TRBJ2-7; 10 nucleotides agree with TRBD2. CDR1 and CDR2 (germline): SGHDT, YYEEEE. J was trimmed by 6 bases and V by 0 bases; bases with no gene match: 9. The CDR3 contains 16 residues. CDR3 DNA sequence: TGTGCCAGCAGCTTGGATGGACTAGCGGAAAACTTCGAGCAGTACTTC. Translated, it gives CASSLDGLAENFEQYF.

V usage is TRBV7-2 and J usage is TRBJ2-7; 9 bases align to TRBD2. The CDR3 runs 14 residues. Germline V gene sequence: CDR1 SGHTA, CDR2 FQGNSA. Trimming removed 5 bases from V and 6 bases from J; junction bases left unmatched: 8. The CDR3 loop reads CASSIKAGGTEQYF. The CDR3 DNA reads as TGTGCCAGCAGCATTAAAGCGGGAGGTACCGAGCAGTACTTC.

The chain employs TRBV5-6 and TRBJ1-3, with 9 bases fitting TRBD1. V trimming: 4 bases; J trimming: 0 bases; junction bases outside the gene matches: 8. CDR3 size: 17 residues. Germline V gives CDR1 SGHDT, CDR2 YYEEEE. CDR3 amino acids: CASSPGQGLNSGNTIYF. For the CDR3, the DNA is TGTGCCAGCAGCCCTGGACAGGGGCTGAACTCTGGAAACACCATATATTTT.

This clone was seen only once. The genes are TRBV6-1 and TRBJ2-7, with 10 bases aligning to TRBD2. The CDR3 is made up of 16 amino acids. CDR1 and CDR2 (germline): MNHNS, SASEGT. After removal of 4 bases from V and 4 bases from J, the junction contained 10 bases not matched to a gene. The CDR3 loop is CASSGGASGRRYEQYF. DNA for the CDR3: TGTGCCAGCAGTGGGGGAGCTAGCGGGAGAAGATACGAGCAGTACTTC.

This chain joins TRBV5-4 and TRBJ2-7, with 9 bases that match TRBD1. Trimming cost V 4 bases and J 7 bases; bases outside gene matches: 9. The CDR3 covers 14 residues. Germline CDR1 SGHNT, CDR2 YYREEE (reference sequence). The CDR3 DNA reads TGTGCCAGCAGCAACGGACAGGGGAACGGGGAGCAGTACTTC. Its translation is CASSNGQGNGEQYF.

The chain recombines TRBV7-8 with TRBJ2-7, with 7 bases that match TRBD1. V lost 3 bases and J lost 3; bases outside the gene matches: 5. This CDR3 contains 14 residues. Germline V gene data show CDR1 as SGHVS and CDR2 as FQNEAQ. This chain's CDR3 is CASSFLTGLYEQYF. DNA for the CDR3: TGTGCCAGCAGCTTTCTGACAGGGCTCTACGAGCAGTACTTC.

The genes are TRBV15 and TRBJ2-7; TRBD2 is a possible D gene (5 bases). Looked up from germline, CDR1 is LNHNV and CDR2 is YYDKDF (reference sequence). Trimming pared 5 bases from V and 6 bases from J, leaving 14 bases between. The CDR3 runs to 13 residues. Here the CDR3 DNA reads TGTGCCACCAGCGACCGGGCCGAGGGCGAGCAGTACTTC. Translated, it gives CATSDRAEGEQYF.

V is TRBV20-1 and J is TRBJ2-5; D uncertain. The CDR3 loop spans 11 amino acids. V was clipped by 4 bases and J by 5 bases, with 8 bases between them. Germline V gene sequence: CDR1 DFQATT, CDR2 SNEGSKA (reference sequence). CDR3 in amino acids: CSANLWETQYF. In DNA form, the CDR3 reads TGCAGTGCTAACCTCTGGGAGACCCAGTACTTC.

As DNA, the CDR3 is TGTGCCAGCAGTGAAGGGCCACTGGGACGATATAGCAATCAGCCCCAGCATTTT. Translating it yields CASSEGPLGRYSNQPQHF. The rearrangement links TRBV2 to TRBJ1-5; a possible D gene is TRBD1 (5 bases). V was trimmed by 1 base and J by 0 bases, leaving 16 bases between them. The CDR3 loop spans 18 amino acids. Germline V gives CDR1 SNHLY, CDR2 FYNNEI.

The J gene is TRBJ2-1, the V gene TRBV6-5, with D tentatively TRBD2 (6 bases). V was shortened by 6 bases and J by 4 bases, with 16 bases between the two germline ends. Germline assignment: CDR1 MNHEY and CDR2 SVGAGI. This CDR3 spans 15 amino acids. CDR3 loop: CASSPRVGGYNEQFF. In DNA form, the CDR3 reads TGTGCCAGCAGCCCGCGGGTGGGAGGATACAATGAGCAGTTCTTC.

The J gene is TRBJ1-4, the V gene TRBV19; the match to TRBD1 covers 7 bases. CDR3 length: 15 residues. V lost 5 bases to trimming and J lost 7 bases; unmatched junction nucleotides: 10. The germline gives CDR1 LNHDA, CDR2 SQIVND (reference sequence). This CDR3 reads CASSPQGPRGEKLFF. CDR3 DNA: TGTGCCAGTAGTCCACAGGGGCCGCGAGGTGAAAAACTGTTTTTT.

The chain is built from TRBV7-3 and TRBJ2-3; TRBD1 matches at 10 bases. This CDR3 spans 15 amino acids. Germline CDR1 SGHTA, CDR2 FQGTGA. J lost 1 base, V lost 5 bases, and 3 bases had no gene match. The CDR3 reads CASSGDRGRTDTQYF. The CDR3 DNA sequence: TGTGCCAGCAGCGGGGACAGGGGCCGCACAGATACGCAGTATTTT.